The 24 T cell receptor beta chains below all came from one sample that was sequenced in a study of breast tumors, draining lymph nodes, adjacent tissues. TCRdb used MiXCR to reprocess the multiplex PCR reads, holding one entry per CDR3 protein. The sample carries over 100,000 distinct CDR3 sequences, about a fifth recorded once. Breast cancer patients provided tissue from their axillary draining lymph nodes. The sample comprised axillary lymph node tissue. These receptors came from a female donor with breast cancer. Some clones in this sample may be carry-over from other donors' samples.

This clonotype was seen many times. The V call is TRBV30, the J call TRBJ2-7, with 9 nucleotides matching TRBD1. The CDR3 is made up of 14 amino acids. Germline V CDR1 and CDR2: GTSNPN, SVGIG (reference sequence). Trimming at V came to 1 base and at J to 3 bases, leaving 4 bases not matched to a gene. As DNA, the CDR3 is TGTGCCTGGAGTGACGGGACAGGGCTCTACGAGCAGTACTTC. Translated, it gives CAWSDGTGLYEQYF.

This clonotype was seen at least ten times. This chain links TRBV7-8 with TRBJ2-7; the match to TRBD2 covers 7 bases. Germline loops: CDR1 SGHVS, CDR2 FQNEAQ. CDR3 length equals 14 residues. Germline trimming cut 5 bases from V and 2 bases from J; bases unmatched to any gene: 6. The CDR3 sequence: CASSIASGTYEQYF. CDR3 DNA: TGTGCCAGCAGCATCGCTAGCGGAACCTACGAGCAGTACTTC.

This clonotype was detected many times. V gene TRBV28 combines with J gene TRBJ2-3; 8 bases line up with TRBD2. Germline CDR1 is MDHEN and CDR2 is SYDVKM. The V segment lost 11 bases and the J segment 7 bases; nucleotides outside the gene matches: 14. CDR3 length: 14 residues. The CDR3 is CADRAGRAQYTQYF. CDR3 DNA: TGTGCCGATCGGGCCGGGAGGGCCCAATATACGCAGTATTTT.

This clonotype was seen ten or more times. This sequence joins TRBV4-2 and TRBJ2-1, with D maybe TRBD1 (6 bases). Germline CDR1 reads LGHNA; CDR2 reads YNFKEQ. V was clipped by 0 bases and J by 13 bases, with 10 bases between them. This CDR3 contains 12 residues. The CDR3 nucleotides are TGTGCCAGCAGCCAAGATGTACAGGGTCAGTTCTTC. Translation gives CASSQDVQGQFF.

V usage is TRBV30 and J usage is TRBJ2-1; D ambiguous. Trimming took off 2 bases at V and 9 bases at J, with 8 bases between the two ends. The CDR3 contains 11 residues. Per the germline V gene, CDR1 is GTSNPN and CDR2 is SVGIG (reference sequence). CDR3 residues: CAWSYPTEQFF. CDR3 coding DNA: TGTGCCTGGAGTTACCCCACTGAGCAGTTCTTC.

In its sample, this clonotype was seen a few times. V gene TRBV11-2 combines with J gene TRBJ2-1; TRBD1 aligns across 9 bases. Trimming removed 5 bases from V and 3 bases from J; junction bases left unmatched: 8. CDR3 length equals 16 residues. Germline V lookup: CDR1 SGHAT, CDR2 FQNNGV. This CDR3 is CASSPWGQGRYNEQFF. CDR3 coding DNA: TGTGCCAGCAGCCCCTGGGGACAGGGCCGCTACAATGAGCAGTTCTTC.

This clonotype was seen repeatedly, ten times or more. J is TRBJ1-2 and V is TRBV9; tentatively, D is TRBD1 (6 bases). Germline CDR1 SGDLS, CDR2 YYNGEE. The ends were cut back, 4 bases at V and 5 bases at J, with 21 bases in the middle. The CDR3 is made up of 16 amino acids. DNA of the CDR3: TGTGCCAGCAGCACTACCGGGACACCTAATGATTATGGCTACACCTTC. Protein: CASSTTGTPNDYGYTF.

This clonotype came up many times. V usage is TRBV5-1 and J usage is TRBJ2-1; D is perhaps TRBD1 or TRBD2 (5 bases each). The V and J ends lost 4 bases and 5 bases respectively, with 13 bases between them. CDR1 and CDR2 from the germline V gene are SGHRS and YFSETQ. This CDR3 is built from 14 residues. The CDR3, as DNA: TGCGCCAGCAGCCCCGGGACGGTCAACAATGAGCAGTTCTTC. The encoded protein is CASSPGTVNNEQFF.

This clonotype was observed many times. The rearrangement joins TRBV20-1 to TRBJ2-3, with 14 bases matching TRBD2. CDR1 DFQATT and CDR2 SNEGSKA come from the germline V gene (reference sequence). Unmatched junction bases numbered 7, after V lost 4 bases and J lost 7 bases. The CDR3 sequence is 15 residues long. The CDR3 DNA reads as TGCAGTGCTACGATAGGGACTAGCGGGAGAAATACGCAGTATTTT. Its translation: CSATIGTSGRNTQYF.

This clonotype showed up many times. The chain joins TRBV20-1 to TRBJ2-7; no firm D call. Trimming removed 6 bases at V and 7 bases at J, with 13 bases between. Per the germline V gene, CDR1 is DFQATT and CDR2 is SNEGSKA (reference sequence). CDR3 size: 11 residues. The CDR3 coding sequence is TGCAGTGCCGCTACGTGGGAAGAGCAGTACTTC. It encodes CSAATWEEQYF.

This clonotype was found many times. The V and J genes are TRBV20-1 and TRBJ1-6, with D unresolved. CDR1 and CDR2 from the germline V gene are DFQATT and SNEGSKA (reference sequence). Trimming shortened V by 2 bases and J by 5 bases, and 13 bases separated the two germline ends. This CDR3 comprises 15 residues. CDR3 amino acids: CSARPPGSNNSPLHF. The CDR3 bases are TGCAGTGCTAGACCGCCGGGTTCCAATAATTCACCCCTCCACTTT.

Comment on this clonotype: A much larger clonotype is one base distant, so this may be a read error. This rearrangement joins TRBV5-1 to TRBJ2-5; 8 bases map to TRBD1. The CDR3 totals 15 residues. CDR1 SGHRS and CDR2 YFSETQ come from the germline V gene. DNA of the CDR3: TGCGCCGGCAGCTTGGAGGACAGGGTGGAAGGGACCCAGTACTTC. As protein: CAGSLEDRVEGTQYF.

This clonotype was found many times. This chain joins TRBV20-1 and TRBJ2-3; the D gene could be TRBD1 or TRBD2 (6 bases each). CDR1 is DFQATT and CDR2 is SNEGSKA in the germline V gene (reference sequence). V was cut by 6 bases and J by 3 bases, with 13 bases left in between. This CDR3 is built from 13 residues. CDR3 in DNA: TGCAGTGCGGAGGGACAAGGAACAGATACGCAGTATTTT. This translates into CSAEGQGTDTQYF.

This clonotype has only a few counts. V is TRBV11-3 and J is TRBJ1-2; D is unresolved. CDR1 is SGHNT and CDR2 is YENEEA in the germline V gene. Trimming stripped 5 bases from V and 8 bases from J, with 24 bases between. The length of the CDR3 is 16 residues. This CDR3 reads CASSPRTGLKTEGYTF. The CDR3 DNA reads TGTGCCAGCAGCCCCCGCACCGGACTGAAAACGGAGGGCTACACCTTC.

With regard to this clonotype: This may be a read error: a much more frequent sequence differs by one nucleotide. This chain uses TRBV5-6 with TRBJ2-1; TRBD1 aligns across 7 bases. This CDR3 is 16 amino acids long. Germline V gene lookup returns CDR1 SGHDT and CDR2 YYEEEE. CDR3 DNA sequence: TGTACCAGCAGCCAGTGGGGCAGGGGGAGCTACAATGAGCAGTTCTTC. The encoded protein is CTSSQWGRGSYNEQFF.

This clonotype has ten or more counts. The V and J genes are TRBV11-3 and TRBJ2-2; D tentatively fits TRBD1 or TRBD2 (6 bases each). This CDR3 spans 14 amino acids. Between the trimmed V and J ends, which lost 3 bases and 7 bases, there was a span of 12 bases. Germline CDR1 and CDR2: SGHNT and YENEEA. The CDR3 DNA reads TGTGCCAGCAGCTTTGGGGGGCCTGGCGGGGAGCTGTTTTTT. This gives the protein CASSFGGPGGELFF. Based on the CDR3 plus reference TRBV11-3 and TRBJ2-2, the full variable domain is EAGVVQSPRYKIIEKKQPVAFWCNPISGHNTLYWYLQNLGQGPELLIRYENEEAVDDSQLPKDRFSAERLKGVDSTLKIQPAELGDSAVYLCASSFGGPGGELFFGEGSRLTVL.

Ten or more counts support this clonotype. The CDR3 DNA is TGTGCCAGCAGCGACGGACTAGCGGGAGTGGATGAGCAGTTCTTC. It translates to CASSDGLAGVDEQFF. The rearrangement links TRBV7-2 to TRBJ2-1, with 13 nucleotides matching TRBD2. Trimming took 5 bases from V and 8 from J; bases not matched to a gene: 6. Looked up from germline, CDR1 is SGHTA and CDR2 is FQGNSA. This CDR3 spans 15 amino acids.

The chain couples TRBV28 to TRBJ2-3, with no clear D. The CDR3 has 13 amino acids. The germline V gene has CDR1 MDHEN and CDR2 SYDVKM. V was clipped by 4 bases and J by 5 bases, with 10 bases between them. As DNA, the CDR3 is TGTGCCAGCAGTTCAGAGTCTCGAGATACGCAGTATTTT. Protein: CASSSESRDTQYF.

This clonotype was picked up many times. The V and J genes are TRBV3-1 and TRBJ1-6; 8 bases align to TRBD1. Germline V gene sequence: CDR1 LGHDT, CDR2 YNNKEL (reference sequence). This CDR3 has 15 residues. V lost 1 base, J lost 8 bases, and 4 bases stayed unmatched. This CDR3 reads CASSQGQGAYSPLHF. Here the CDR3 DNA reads TGTGCCAGCAGCCAAGGGCAGGGGGCTTATTCACCCCTCCACTTT.

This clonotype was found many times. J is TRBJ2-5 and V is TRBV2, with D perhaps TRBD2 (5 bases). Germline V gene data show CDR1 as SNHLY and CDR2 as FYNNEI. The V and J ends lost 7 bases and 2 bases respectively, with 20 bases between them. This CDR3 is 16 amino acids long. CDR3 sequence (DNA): TGTGCCAGCACCTTAATCGGGGTAGCGAGGCAAGAGACCCAGTACTTC. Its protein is CASTLIGVARQETQYF.

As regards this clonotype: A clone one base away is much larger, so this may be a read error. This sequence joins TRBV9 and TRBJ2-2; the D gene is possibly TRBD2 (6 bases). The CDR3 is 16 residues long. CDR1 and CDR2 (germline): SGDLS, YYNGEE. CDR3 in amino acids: CASSARGSVNTGGLFF. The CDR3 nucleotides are TGTGCCAGCAGCGCGAGGGGTAGCGTGAACACCGGGGGGCTGTTTTTT.

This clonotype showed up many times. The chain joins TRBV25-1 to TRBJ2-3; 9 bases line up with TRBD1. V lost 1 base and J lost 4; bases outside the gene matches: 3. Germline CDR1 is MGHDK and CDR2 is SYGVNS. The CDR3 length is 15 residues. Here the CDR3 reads CASSEWTGVADTQYF. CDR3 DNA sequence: TGTGCCAGCAGTGAATGGACAGGGGTAGCAGATACGCAGTATTTT.

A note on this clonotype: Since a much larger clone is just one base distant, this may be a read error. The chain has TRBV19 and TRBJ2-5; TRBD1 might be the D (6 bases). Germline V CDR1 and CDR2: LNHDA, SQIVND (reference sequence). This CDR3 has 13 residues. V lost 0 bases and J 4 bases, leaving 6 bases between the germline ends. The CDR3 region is CASSIDRGETQYF. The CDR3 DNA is TGTGCCAGTAGTATAGACAGGGGAGAGACCCAGTACTTC.

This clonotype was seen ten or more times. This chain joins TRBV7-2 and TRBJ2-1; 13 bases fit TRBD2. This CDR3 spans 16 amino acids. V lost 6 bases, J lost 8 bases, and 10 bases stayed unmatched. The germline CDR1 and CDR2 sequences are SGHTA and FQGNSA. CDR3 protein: CASSSGLAGSFDEQFF. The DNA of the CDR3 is TGTGCCAGCAGTTCGGGACTAGCGGGATCATTCGATGAGCAGTTCTTC.